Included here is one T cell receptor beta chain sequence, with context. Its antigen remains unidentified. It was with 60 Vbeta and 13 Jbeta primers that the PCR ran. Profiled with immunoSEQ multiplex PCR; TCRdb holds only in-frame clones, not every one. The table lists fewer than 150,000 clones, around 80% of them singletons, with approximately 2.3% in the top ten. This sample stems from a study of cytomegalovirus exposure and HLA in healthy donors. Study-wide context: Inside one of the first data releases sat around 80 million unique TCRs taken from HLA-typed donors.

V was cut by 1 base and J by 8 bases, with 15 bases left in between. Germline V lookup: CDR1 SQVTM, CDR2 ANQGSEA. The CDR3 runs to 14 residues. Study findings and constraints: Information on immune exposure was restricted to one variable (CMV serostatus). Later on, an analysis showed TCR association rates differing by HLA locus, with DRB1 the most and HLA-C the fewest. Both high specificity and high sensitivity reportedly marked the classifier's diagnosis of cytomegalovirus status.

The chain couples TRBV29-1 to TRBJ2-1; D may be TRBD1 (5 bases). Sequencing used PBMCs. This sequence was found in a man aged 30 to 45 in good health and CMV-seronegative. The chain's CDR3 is CSVEGGSGIYEQFF. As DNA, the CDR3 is TGCAGCGTTGAAGGGGGCTCAGGGATCTATGAGCAGTTCTTC.